This T cell receptor (beta chain) was obtained from a study of CD8 T cells in Susac syndrome (dated by TCRdb to between 2018 and 2020). Describing the broader study: Among the Susac syndrome patients who were sequenced, clinically active disease was present in five or six and clinical remission was observed in under ten. Susac syndrome patients were therapy-naive, on corticosteroids (some also receiving IVIg), or on IVIg alone at blood withdrawal. Whether CD8+ T cell activation and differentiation in Susac syndrome was antigen driven was tested using repertoire sequencing. The clonality of the CD8+ T cell repertoire was compared across approximately 11 healthy donors, around 14 Susac syndrome patients and about 16 multiple sclerosis patients. The investigation overall reported the following: The number of individuals in the TCR sequencing and HLA analysis was acknowledged as relatively small. CD8+ repertoires in Susac syndrome showed clonal expansion, which was highest in CD8+ TEMRA cells and was greater in clinically active patients than in remitting patients. More than 15 Susac-specific public clones were identified in the total CD8+ repertoire, and roughly five Susac-specific public clones were identified in the CD8+ TEMRA repertoire.

High-throughput TCR beta sequencing profiled peripheral blood CD8+ and CD4+ T cells from healthy donors, Susac syndrome patients and multiple sclerosis patients. The Susac syndrome patients fulfilled recently defined diagnostic criteria for definite or probable disease. Bulk CD8+ and CD4+ T cells were purified by magnetic negative isolation, while CD8+ TEMRA cells were enriched using FACS. Blood was drawn into EDTA tubes, processed within 24 hours, and PBMCs were isolated by density gradient centrifugation. PBMCs destined for TCR sequencing were cryopreserved in liquid nitrogen and later thawed in a 37 °C water bath. The sorted or isolated CD4+, CD8+ and CD8+ TEMRA cells reached a purity of at least 90%. To note about this clonotype: The clone's antigen remains unknown. There are no base qualities to consult, and no much larger clone falls within one base.

Looking up the germline V gene yields CDR1 MDHEN and CDR2 SYDVKM. The CDR3 runs 14 amino acids, cysteine and phenylalanine included. CDR3 DNA is the only sequence kept; it has 42 bases, read in frame from the first base. Between the V and J ends, shortened by 8 bases and 6 bases respectively, the junction contains 17 bases. RNA was extracted using the RNeasy kit, and about 0.5 to 1 ug of the RNA was reverse transcribed with random hexamers. TCR beta CDR3 regions were amplified with the immunoSEQ multiplex PCR assay covering 54 Vbeta and 13 Jbeta segments. Bias from PCR amplification was corrected by using a synthetic template baseline for primer optimization and for computational correction. As for the authors' bioinformatics: Reads were assigned to V, D and J genes according to IMGT and analyzed in immunoSEQ Analyzer, with only productive sequences retained. To calculate clonality, Shannon entropy was normalized by log2 of the number of productive unique sequences and then subtracted from one. For each patient and control, public and private clones were evaluated within the 100 most prevalent clones. Susac-specific clones were defined as absent from healthy and MS cohorts, around 1,000 published viral clones and other ImmuneACCESS disease sequences. The raw public reads went through TCRdb reprocessing: fastp at Q25, MiXCR clone calling, in-frame beta chains kept. One record per CDR3 amino acid sequence lists the most common genes and DNA. The V and J calls were not made by the authors but by TCRdb's processing. The sample table contains 75,000 to 95,000 distinct CDR3 sequences; only one count was recorded for about 93% of them. Jointly, the top ten make up 0.4% to 0.55% of the sample.

This clonotype was sampled from a human donor with Susac syndrome. The chain is encoded by TRBV28 joined to TRBJ2-1; the D segment could be TRBD2, given 6 matching bases. The sample taken for sequencing was CD8+ T cells from PBMCs. Read as DNA, the sequence is TGTGCCAGCGTTTTCCCCGGGGGACGCAATGAGCAGTTCTTC. This yields the protein CASVFPGGRNEQFF.